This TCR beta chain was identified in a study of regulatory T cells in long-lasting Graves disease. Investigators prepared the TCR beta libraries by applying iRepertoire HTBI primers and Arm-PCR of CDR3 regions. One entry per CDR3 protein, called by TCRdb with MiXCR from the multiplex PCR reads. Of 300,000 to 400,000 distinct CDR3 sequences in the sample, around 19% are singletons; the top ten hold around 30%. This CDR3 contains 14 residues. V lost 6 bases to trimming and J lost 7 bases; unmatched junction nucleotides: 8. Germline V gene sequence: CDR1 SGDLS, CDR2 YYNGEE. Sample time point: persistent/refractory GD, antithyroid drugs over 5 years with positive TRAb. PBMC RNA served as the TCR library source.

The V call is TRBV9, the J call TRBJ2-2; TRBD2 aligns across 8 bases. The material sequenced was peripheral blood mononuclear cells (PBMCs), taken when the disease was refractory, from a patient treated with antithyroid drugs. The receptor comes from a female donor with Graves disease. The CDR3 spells CASTMGLVVGELFF. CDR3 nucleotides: TGTGCCAGCACCATGGGACTAGTGGTCGGGGAGCTGTTTTTT. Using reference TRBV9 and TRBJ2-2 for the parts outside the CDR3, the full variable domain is DSGVTQTPKHLITATGQRVTLRCSPRSGDLSVYWYQQSLDQGLQFLIQYYNGEERAKGNILERFSAQQFPDLHSELNLSSLELGDSALYFCASTMGLVVGELFFGEGSRLTVL.